This T cell receptor beta chain was captured by sequencing in a study of shared clonotypes between healthy human individuals. Overall study findings and caveats: The authors sampled blood alone, and tissue repertoires likely differ.

The V gene's germline CDR1 is SGHKS and CDR2 YYEKEE (reference sequence). V lost 5 bases, J lost 5 bases, and 10 bases stayed unmatched. The CDR3 sequence is 16 residues long. As regards this clone: Its antigen is currently unknown.

Clones were sequenced by immunoSEQ multiplex PCR, and TCRdb holds only the in-frame ones, with some missing. The sample lists over a million clones, 65% to 80% occurring once. Material for sequencing was memory CD4+ T cells sorted from blood. Subset given: CD45RA-negative fraction. This sequence joins TRBV5-5 and TRBJ2-3; 11 nucleotides match TRBD2. The clonotype comes from a man in his late teens or twenties in good health. The CDR3 region has the DNA TGTGCCAGCAGTTTCGGGACTAGCGGTCGGGTAGATACGCAGTATTTT. Translated: CASSFGTSGRVDTQYF.